This T cell receptor beta chain comes out of a study of blood T cells in healthy people across ages. Regarding the study as a whole: A strong correlation was found between TCR beta diversity and the percentage of naive T cells.

Primed by a sample-barcoded 5' primer and a J-beta primer mix, a second PCR proceeded for about 7 to 12 cycles. TCRdb ran MiXCR on the 5' RACE reads and lists one entry per CDR3 protein. Here the sample spans about 900,000 distinct CDR3 sequences, about 48% being singletons. The germline V gene encodes CDR1 SGHNT and CDR2 YENEEA. The CDR3 covers 15 residues. The J segment lost 4 bases and the V segment lost 5 bases, leaving 6 bases of the junction unmatched. Concerning this clonotype itself: No antigen is known for it.

This TCR was recovered from a man aged 25 to 40 in good health. V and J are TRBV11-3 and TRBJ2-1, with 9 bases that match TRBD1. The sample taken for sequencing was blood. The CDR3: CASSIGTGFYNEQFF. CDR3 DNA sequence: TGTGCCAGCAGCATTGGGACAGGGTTTTACAATGAGCAGTTCTTC.